This TCR beta chain was observed in a study of a mutant IDH1 vaccine in newly diagnosed glioma. This clone was picked up a small number of times. The antigen is undetermined. Trimming pared 6 bases from V and 4 bases from J, leaving 12 bases between. The CDR3 spans 13 residues. Germline CDR1 is MNHNY and CDR2 is SVGAGI (reference sequence). Time point defined: week 5, during vaccination. Vaccinated patients received 300 ug of mutant IDH1 20-mer peptide per dose, with topical imiquimod. TCRdb keeps only in-frame clones here, not all; method: immunoSEQ multiplex PCR. The sample shows roughly 50,000 clones, about 80% of them seen only once.

The sample here was PBMCs, taken from a glioma patient whose treatment included an IDH1 peptide vaccine. The chain joins TRBV6-6 to TRBJ1-1; tentatively, D is TRBD1 (5 bases). The origin of this receptor is a man aged 25-45 years with glioma. In DNA, the CDR3 is TGTGCCAGCAGGGGGCGAAGTGGCACTGAAGCTTTCTTT. This encodes CASRGRSGTEAFF.